The T cell receptor beta chain described here comes from a study of radiation and T cells in renal cell carcinoma. Libraries were prepared by immunoSEQ multiplex PCR; TCRdb keeps only in-frame clonotypes and omits some of them. The table lists some 120,000 clones, around 82% of them singletons. On this clone itself: Antigen: not known.

The CDR3 extends over 17 amino acids. J was trimmed by 5 bases and V by 0 bases; bases with no gene match: 10. Per the germline V gene, CDR1 is SGHRS and CDR2 is YFSETQ. Indicated time point: blood 2 weeks post-SBRT. Noted treatment: 15 Gy SBRT to primary tumor, nephrectomy 4 weeks later. Study results and caveats: Top tumor clonotypes rose in blood 2 weeks post-radiation, then contracted.

This TCR was sampled from a man aged 45-60 years with renal cell carcinoma. The chain carries TRBV5-1 and TRBJ2-5, with 10 bases matching TRBD2. This specimen consisted of blood, obtained from a patient whose treatment included radiotherapy and nephrectomy. This CDR3 is CASSLGIPAGGQETQYF. CDR3 in DNA: TGCGCCAGCAGCTTGGGAATCCCAGCGGGGGGGCAGGAGACCCAGTACTTC.